This T cell receptor (beta chain) appears in the sequencing data of a study of T cell responses to AZD1222 COVID-19 vaccine. Profiling relied on immunoSEQ multiplex PCR, and the TCRdb table lists in-frame clones only, not all of them. The repertoire includes 120,000 or so clones, 65% to 90% of them detected once, and roughly a quarter sits in the top ten. V shed 6 bases and J shed 5 bases, with 13 bases lying between them. Germline V gene sequence: CDR1 MDHEN, CDR2 SYDVKM. CDR3 length: 13 amino acids. The chain joins TRBV28 to TRBJ1-1; the D is unclear. Sequences were derived from peripheral blood, sampled 28 days after the second AZD1222 dose. This clonotype was sampled from an adult who received the AZD1222 COVID-19 vaccine. Written as DNA, the CDR3 is TGTGCCAGCAGCCCCGGGGAAGGAACTGAAGCTTTCTTT. Its protein is CASSPGEGTEAFF. Supplemented by reference TRBV28 and TRBJ1-1, the full variable domain reads DVKVTQSSRYLVKRTGEKVFLECVQDMDHENMFWYRQDPGLGLRLIYFSYDVKMKEKGDIPEGYSVSREKKERFSLILESASTNQTSMYLCASSPGEGTEAFFGQGTRLTVV.